This TCR delta chain is from a study of gamma-delta T cells after stem cell transplantation (dated by TCRdb to between 2015 and 2016). The receptor library was made with RT-PCR. TCRdb records Illumina MiSeq as the sequencer. TCRdb called clones afresh from the public reads with CATT; identical DNA rows were later merged. In this sample the table shows 1,200 or so delta-chain clones, 1.5% to 2% of which occur a single time. Of the sample, about 32% is held by the ten largest clones. With respect to this clone: The target of this receptor is not known. The TCRdb record carries a much larger clone's protein, which differs from this DNA's translation at residue 6; a read error is the likely cause, and the protein listed here is the DNA translation.

The germline V gene sets CDR1 to GEAIGNYY and CDR2 to EKD. V ends up 0 bases short and J 0 bases short, with an unmatched junction base count of 21. Counted from cysteine to phenylalanine, this CDR3 has 23 amino acids. The retained sequence is limited to the CDR3, 69 bases, with the frame set at the first base. The chain employs TRDV2 and TRDJ1, with TRDD3 identical over 13 junction bases. The sequenced material came from gamma-delta T cells. The TCR comes from a human donor. It is not recorded whose cells these are; they may come from a transplant donor. The CDR3 reads as follows: CACDTTFSLGDTISSLDTDKLIF. The bases are TGTGCCTGTGACACCACCTTTTCACTGGGGGATACGATATCCTCATTGGACACCGATAAACTCATCTTT.